The 12 T cell receptor beta chains below all came from one sample that was sequenced in a study of regulatory T cells in long-lasting Graves disease. Construction of TCR beta libraries relied on iRepertoire HTBI primers and on Arm-PCR targeting CDR3 regions. TCRdb re-called the multiplex PCR reads with MiXCR, one entry per CDR3 protein. The table lists roughly 420,000 distinct CDR3 sequences, 16% of them singletons, with about 11% in the top ten. Regarding time point: newly diagnosed GD, antithyroid drugs for less than 3 months. The TCR library was made from RNA extracted from PBMCs. These data were also filed under a second study, of T cells in Graves' hyperthyroidism and ophthalmopathy.

Material: peripheral blood mononuclear cells (PBMCs), obtained at new diagnosis, from a patient treated with antithyroid drugs. The receptors were sampled from a woman aged 25 to 39 with Graves disease.

This clonotype occurred many times. The junction departs from germline at one end; a sequencing error may be responsible. The V and J genes are TRBV27 and TRBJ1-4; D is ambiguous. The CDR3 contains 11 residues. Germline V gives CDR1 MNHEY, CDR2 SMNVEV (reference sequence). CDR3 in DNA: TGTGTCTCTACTTCGCCTCGTTTCTACCAATTT. Protein sequence: CVSTSPRFYQF.

This clonotype was counted ten times or more. This chain joins TRBV6-2 or TRBV6-3 and TRBJ2-1; 7 nucleotides align to TRBD1. CDR1 and CDR2 (germline): MNHEY, SVGEGT. This CDR3 is built from 18 residues. The V and J ends lost 5 bases and 6 bases, in that order; junction bases with no gene match: 19. DNA of the CDR3: TGTGCCAGCAGTCGACCCAATACAGGGGTTGCTTATCGCAATGAGCAGTTCTTC. Translated, it gives CASSRPNTGVAYRNEQFF.

This clonotype was detected ten times or more. V is TRBV7-2 and J is TRBJ2-7; 8 bases match TRBD1. V gave up 1 base and J gave up 2 bases; unmatched junction bases: 4. Germline V CDR1 and CDR2: SGHTA, FQGNSA. CDR3 length: 15 amino acids. DNA for the CDR3: TGTGCCAGCAGCTTAGTTACGGACAGGGCCTACGAGCAGTACTTC. It yields the protein CASSLVTDRAYEQYF. Together with reference TRBV7-2 and TRBJ2-7, the CDR3 gives the full variable domain: GAGVSQSPSNKVTEKGKDVELRCDPISGHTALYWYRQSLGQGLEFLIYFQGNSAPDKSGLPSDRFSAERTGGSVSTLTIQRTQQEDSAVYLCASSLVTDRAYEQYFGPGTRLTVT.

This clonotype showed up just a few times. J is TRBJ2-3 and V is TRBV20-1; D perhaps matches TRBD2 (7 bases). This CDR3 has 14 residues. Germline V gene data show CDR1 as DFQATT and CDR2 as SNEGSKA (reference sequence). Trimming left V 3 bases short and J 3 bases short, with 13 bases between. For the CDR3, the DNA is TGCAGTGCTAGGCGAGGGGGGGGGACAGATACGCAGTATTTT. Amino acid sequence: CSARRGGGTDTQYF.

This clonotype came up many times. V gene TRBV28 combines with J gene TRBJ2-7; the D is unclear. This CDR3 is 15 amino acids long. Germline V gene lookup returns CDR1 MDHEN and CDR2 SYDVKM. V lost 3 bases, J lost 5 bases, and 17 bases lay in between. The CDR3 is CASSFSTPSSDEQYF. In nucleotides, the CDR3 is TGTGCCAGCAGTTTCTCGACTCCTTCGTCGGACGAGCAGTACTTC. Full variable domain (remainder filled in from reference TRBV28 and TRBJ2-7): DVKVTQSSRYLVKRTGEKVFLECVQDMDHENMFWYRQDPGLGLRLIYFSYDVKMKEKGDIPEGYSVSREKKERFSLILESASTNQTSMYLCASSFSTPSSDEQYFGPGTRLTVT.

This chain joins TRBV4-3 and TRBJ1-2, with 7 bases matching TRBD1. This CDR3 spans 17 amino acids. The germline CDR1 and CDR2 sequences are LGHNA and YSLEER. The trim removed 1 base at V and 8 bases at J, leaving 16 bases unmatched. The CDR3 DNA is TGCGCCAGCAGCCAAGGGGTGAGCTGGGACAGCCAAAGAGGCTACACCTTC. It translates to CASSQGVSWDSQRGYTF.

This sequence joins TRBV29-1 and TRBJ2-5; no firm D call. This CDR3 is 13 amino acids long. Per the germline V gene, CDR1 is SQVTM and CDR2 is ANQGSEA. V shed 7 bases and J shed 1 base, with 13 bases lying between them. CDR3: CSALSSGQETQYF. CDR3 nucleotides: TGCAGCGCCCTATCATCTGGCCAAGAGACCCAGTACTTC.

This clonotype was counted only a few times. CDR3 amino acids: CATSRAGFKGDTQYF. Here the CDR3 DNA reads TGTGCCACCAGCAGAGCCGGTTTTAAGGGGGATACGCAGTATTTT. The V gene is TRBV15, the J gene TRBJ2-3; possibly TRBD1 for D (5 bases). The CDR3 contains 15 residues. The germline V and J ends were trimmed by 1 base and 6 bases, with 14 bases remaining between them. CDR1 and CDR2 from the germline V gene are LNHNV and YYDKDF (reference sequence).

The CDR3 region is CASSLWLAESSYEQYF. In DNA, the CDR3 is TGTGCCAGCAGTTTGTGGCTAGCGGAAAGCTCCTACGAGCAGTACTTC. J is TRBJ2-7 and V is TRBV28; 7 positions match TRBD2. Trimming took 3 bases from V and 0 from J; bases not matched to a gene: 8. Germline CDR1 and CDR2: MDHEN and SYDVKM. This CDR3 is 16 amino acids long.

CDR3 DNA: TGTGCCAGCAGTTACAGGATCCCCTACAATGAGCAGTTCTTC. Translated, it gives CASSYRIPYNEQFF. V gene TRBV28 combines with J gene TRBJ2-1, with D possibly TRBD1 on 5 matching bases. The CDR3 runs 14 residues. CDR1 and CDR2 (germline): MDHEN, SYDVKM. Trimming pared 4 bases from V and 2 bases from J, leaving 9 bases between.

This clonotype appeared many times. The genes are TRBV6-1 and TRBJ1-1, with 8 bases matching TRBD1. CDR1 is MNHNS, CDR2 SASEGT, per germline. The CDR3 length is 13 residues. V trimming: 8 bases; J trimming: 8 bases; junction bases outside the gene matches: 10. The CDR3, as DNA: TGTGCCAGCCATCCCTCCGACAGGGGAGAAGCTTTCTTT. Amino acids: CASHPSDRGEAFF.

This clonotype was detected many times. The chain uses TRBV7-9 and TRBJ2-7; 9 bases line up with TRBD1. V gave up 6 bases and J gave up 1 base; unmatched junction bases: 10. The germline V gene has CDR1 SEHNR and CDR2 FQNEAQ (reference sequence). The CDR3 is made up of 16 amino acids. The CDR3 sequence: CASSTKEDRGSYEQYF. CDR3 nucleotide sequence: TGTGCCAGCAGTACCAAGGAGGACAGGGGTTCCTACGAGCAGTACTTC.